The 13 T cell receptor beta chains in this list originate from one sample, sequenced in a study of shared T cell receptors in the human thymus. Repertoires were generated with immunoSEQ multiplex PCR, while TCRdb's copy carries only in-frame clones and drops some. The sample lists 600,000 to 900,000 clones, roughly 85% occurring once. These same data were also listed under a study on human thymus T cells.

The sequenced sample was thymocytes. The receptors were gathered from a girl less than two years old with a congenital heart defect.

This clone was found a few times. Here the CDR3 DNA reads TGCGCCAGCAGCCTAGCCACCGGGGAGCTGTTTTTT. It codes for CASSLATGELFF. The V and J genes are TRBV4-1 and TRBJ2-2; D ambiguous. Trimming shortened V by 4 bases and J by 4 bases, and 4 bases separated the two germline ends. The CDR3 has 12 amino acids. From germline, CDR1 is MGHRA and CDR2 YSYEKL.

This clone appeared once. The chain links TRBV6-1 to TRBJ1-2, with a possible D match to TRBD1 (6 bases). The length of the CDR3 is 14 residues. V lost 1 base and J lost 6, with 12 bases in between. Germline loops: CDR1 MNHNS, CDR2 SASEGT. CDR3 protein: CASSEEQGRDGYTF. CDR3 sequence (DNA): TGTGCCAGCAGTGAAGAACAGGGAAGGGATGGCTACACCTTC.

The chain is built from TRBV2 and TRBJ1-1; possible D gene TRBD1, 5 bases. The CDR3 runs to 18 residues. Germline V gene data show CDR1 as SNHLY and CDR2 as FYNNEI. Between the trimmed V and J ends, which lost 6 bases and 1 base, there was a span of 24 bases. For the CDR3, the DNA is TGTGCCAGCAGCGCCGGGGGTGGGCTCCTTTCAGCGAACACTGAAGCTTTCTTT. This gives the protein CASSAGGGLLSANTEAFF.

This chain links TRBV30 with TRBJ1-6; D remains ambiguous. V was trimmed by 3 bases and J by 14 bases, leaving 17 bases between them. The CDR3 has 13 amino acids. The germline gives CDR1 GTSNPN, CDR2 SVGIG (reference sequence). The CDR3 coding sequence is TGTGCCTGGAGCATTGACAAGCTATCTTCCCTCCACTTT. This sequence encodes CAWSIDKLSSLHF. Looking up the rest from reference TRBV30 and TRBJ1-6 gives the full variable domain: SQTIHQWPATLVQPVGSPLSLECTVEGTSNPNLYWYRQAAGRGLQLLFYSVGIGQISSEVPQNLSASRPQDRQFILSSKKLLLSDSGFYLCAWSIDKLSSLHFGNGTRLTVT.

This clone showed up just a few times. The V and J genes are TRBV5-6 and TRBJ2-1; TRBD2 matches 9 bases. This CDR3 has 15 residues. Germline loops: CDR1 SGHDT, CDR2 YYEEEE. Losses at the gene ends were 2 bases for V and 4 bases for J; bases not matched to a gene: 4. The CDR3 spells CASSFRLAVYNEQFF. The DNA of the CDR3 is TGTGCCAGCAGCTTCAGACTAGCGGTATACAATGAGCAGTTCTTC.

This clone was found once. The chain couples TRBV7-9 to TRBJ1-2; 7 nucleotides align to TRBD1. The junction had 17 bases not matched to a gene; V was cut back by 0 bases and J by 4 bases. This CDR3 is built from 19 residues. The V gene's germline CDR1 is SEHNR and CDR2 FQNEAQ (reference sequence). The CDR3 here is CASSLAKGAHPPTFYGYTF. The CDR3 DNA reads TGTGCCAGCAGCTTAGCCAAGGGGGCGCATCCCCCCACCTTCTATGGCTACACCTTC.

This clone is a singleton in its sample. The CDR3 coding sequence is TGTGCCAGCAGTTTGAAGGGCAAGGACAGGGGTAAGGCTGGGGCCAACGTCCTGACTTTC. This translates into CASSLKGKDRGKAGANVLTF. V is TRBV28 and J is TRBJ2-6, with TRBD1 matching 9 bases. The germline V gene encodes CDR1 MDHEN and CDR2 SYDVKM. This CDR3 is 20 amino acids long. J gave up 2 bases and V 3 bases, and 14 bases lay outside the gene matches.

The chain joins TRBV27 to TRBJ2-2; tentatively, D is TRBD1 (6 bases). The germline V gene has CDR1 MNHEY and CDR2 SMNVEV (reference sequence). The V and J ends lost 6 bases and 5 bases respectively, with 10 bases between them. The CDR3 is made up of 13 amino acids. The CDR3 coding sequence is TGTGCCAGCAGGGACAGAATGACCGGGGAGCTGTTTTTT. Its translation: CASRDRMTGELFF.

The chain couples TRBV5-1 to TRBJ1-4; 9 bases map to TRBD1. Trimming cost V 5 bases and J 6 bases; bases outside gene matches: 5. This CDR3 contains 14 residues. The germline V gene has CDR1 SGHRS and CDR2 YFSETQ. CDR3 sequence (DNA): TGCGCCAGCAGACTACAGGGGGCGGATGAAAAACTGTTTTTT. Amino acids: CASRLQGADEKLFF.

This chain connects TRBV5-6 to TRBJ1-1; D is ambiguous. The V end lost 0 bases, the J end lost 1 base, and 7 bases lay between the germline ends. Germline V gene data show CDR1 as SGHDT and CDR2 as YYEEEE. The CDR3 consists of 14 residues. The CDR3 loop reads CASSLGPGNTEAFF. CDR3 nucleotide sequence: TGTGCCAGCAGCTTGGGCCCAGGGAACACTGAAGCTTTCTTT.

The CDR3 nucleotides are TGTGCCAGCAGCTTCGGGGACAGCGCCTACGAGCAGTACTTC. It specifies CASSFGDSAYEQYF. V usage is TRBV11-2 and J usage is TRBJ2-7; 7 bases align to TRBD1. The CDR3 length is 14 residues. The germline V gene encodes CDR1 SGHAT and CDR2 FQNNGV. V was clipped by 3 bases and J by 2 bases; unmatched bases: 4.

A single count supports this clone. CDR3 DNA sequence: TGTGCCAGTAGTAGCCCGGGGACGAACACCGGGGAGCTGTTTTTT. It yields the protein CASSSPGTNTGELFF. The chain employs TRBV19 and TRBJ2-2; a possible D gene is TRBD2 (5 bases). The CDR3 runs to 15 residues. Germline V gives CDR1 LNHDA, CDR2 SQIVND (reference sequence). The V end lost 4 bases, the J end lost 0 bases, and 9 bases lay between the germline ends.

The J gene is TRBJ1-6, the V gene TRBV27; maybe TRBD1 (6 bases). Trimming left V 10 bases short and J 12 bases short, with 22 bases between. Germline values: CDR1 MNHEY, CDR2 SMNVEV (reference sequence). This CDR3 comprises 14 residues. The CDR3 nucleotides are TGTGCCACACTCAACAGACAGGAGTTGGGACCCCTCCACTTT. Translation gives CATLNRQELGPLHF.